These 8 T cell receptor beta chains were sequenced from one sample in a study of blood T cell repertoires in COVID-19. Profiled with immunoSEQ multiplex PCR; TCRdb holds only in-frame clones, not every one. The data hold 100,000 to 150,000 clones, with about 89% observed a single time. Sequenced material: peripheral blood. All receptors come from a man in his fifties or sixties with COVID-19, enrolled during active disease.

This chain connects TRBV11-1 to TRBJ2-1; 7 positions match TRBD1. The V and J ends lost 6 bases and 5 bases, in that order; junction bases with no gene match: 13. The CDR3 has 16 residues. In germline, CDR1 is SGHAT, CDR2 FQDESV (reference sequence). CDR3 nucleotide sequence: TGTGCCAGCAGGCGATCCGGGACAGTAGTAAACAATGAGCAGTTCTTC. Translated, it gives CASRRSGTVVNNEQFF.

This clone was seen just once. The V and J genes are TRBV5-1 and TRBJ1-1; no definite D call. CDR1 and CDR2 (germline): SGHRS, YFSETQ. With 2 bases removed from V and 5 bases from J, the gap between germline ends came to 13 bases. There are 14 residues in the CDR3. CDR3 sequence: CASSFTGEATEAFF. The CDR3 region has the DNA TGCGCCAGCAGCTTCACCGGGGAGGCGACTGAAGCTTTCTTT.

This chain joins TRBV7-2 and TRBJ2-5; D perhaps matches TRBD1 (6 bases). The V end was cut by 4 bases, the J end by 5 bases, with 17 bases between. This CDR3 has 15 residues. CDR1 is SGHTA and CDR2 is FQGNSA in the germline V gene. The CDR3, as DNA: TGTGCCAGCAGCTCGAAATCTGGGGGCGCGGAGACCCAGTACTTC. This encodes CASSSKSGGAETQYF.

The chain recombines TRBV28 with TRBJ1-1; 10 bases align to TRBD1. This CDR3 spans 15 amino acids. The ends lost 3 bases at V and 5 bases at J; junction bases unmatched: 6. Germline CDR1 and CDR2: MDHEN and SYDVKM. The CDR3: CASSLGDRGRTEAFF. In nucleotides, the CDR3 is TGTGCCAGCAGTTTGGGGGACAGGGGTCGGACTGAAGCTTTCTTT.

The chain carries TRBV28 and TRBJ1-2; D call uncertain. The V end lost 3 bases, the J end lost 8 bases, and 13 bases lay between the germline ends. The CDR3 length is 13 residues. CDR1 is MDHEN, CDR2 SYDVKM, per germline. CDR3 DNA: TGTGCCAGCAGTTTTGAGTCCCCTTGGGGCTACACCTTC. Its protein is CASSFESPWGYTF.

The chain joins TRBV6-5 to TRBJ1-2, with 11 bases fitting TRBD1. The junction had 2 bases not matched to a gene; V was cut back by 2 bases and J by 6 bases. Germline V gene lookup returns CDR1 MNHEY and CDR2 SVGAGI. The CDR3 consists of 14 residues. The CDR3 protein is CASSYRGQGDGYTF. The CDR3 DNA reads TGTGCCAGCAGTTACAGGGGACAGGGGGATGGCTACACCTTC.

This rearrangement joins TRBV5-1 to TRBJ1-1; TRBD1 is a possible D gene (6 bases). With 3 bases removed from V and 1 base from J, the gap between germline ends came to 10 bases. Germline assignment: CDR1 SGHRS and CDR2 YFSETQ. There are 14 residues in the CDR3. The CDR3 DNA follows: TGCGCCAGCAGCTATGCAGGGGCGAACACTGAAGCTTTCTTT. Protein: CASSYAGANTEAFF.

V and J are TRBV15 and TRBJ2-6, with D unclear. Germline V CDR1 and CDR2: LNHNV, YYDKDF (reference sequence). This CDR3 contains 15 residues. Trimming took off 0 bases at V and 3 bases at J, with 6 bases between the two ends. The DNA of the CDR3 is TGTGCCACCAGCAGAGACGCGTTTGGGGCCAACGTCCTGACTTTC. Translated: CATSRDAFGANVLTF.